These 3 T cell receptor beta chains were all obtained from the same sample, sequenced in a study of shared clonotypes between healthy human individuals. Libraries were prepared by immunoSEQ multiplex PCR; TCRdb keeps only in-frame clonotypes and omits some of them. The table records hundreds of thousands of clones, 73% of them present only once. The sequencing sample was made of memory CD4+ T cells sorted from blood. As for subset: CD45RA-negative fraction. The receptors derive from a young woman in good health.

This chain links TRBV27 with TRBJ2-3, with 7 positions matching TRBD2. V trimming: 4 bases; J trimming: 2 bases; junction bases outside the gene matches: 9. In germline, CDR1 is MNHEY, CDR2 SMNVEV (reference sequence). CDR3 length equals 16 residues. The CDR3, as DNA: TGTGCCAGCAGTTCAAAACCTCTAGCGGACACAGATACGCAGTATTTT. Translation: CASSSKPLADTDTQYF.

This clone turned up a few times. The chain uses TRBV5-1 and TRBJ2-7; perhaps TRBD2 as D (6 bases). This CDR3 has 15 amino acids. Per the germline V gene, CDR1 is SGHRS and CDR2 is YFSETQ. V lost 6 bases, J lost 7 bases, and 23 bases lay in between. The CDR3 loop is CASTFGTEGLGEQYF. The DNA of the CDR3 is TGCGCCAGCACCTTCGGGACGGAGGGATTGGGGGAGCAGTACTTC.

The chain couples TRBV18 to TRBJ2-5, with D possibly being TRBD2 (6 bases). The CDR3 covers 14 residues. Trimming shortened V by 8 bases and J by 5 bases, and 18 bases separated the two germline ends. Germline assignment: CDR1 KGHSH and CDR2 LQKENI. The CDR3 is CASAPPGRSETQYF. The CDR3 DNA is TGTGCCAGCGCCCCCCCCGGGAGAAGTGAGACCCAGTACTTC. The variable domain in full, completed from reference TRBV18 and TRBJ2-5, reads NAGVMQNPRHLVRRRGQEARLRCSPMKGHSHVYWYRQLPEEGLKFMVYLQKENIIDESGMPKERFSAEFPKEGPSILRIQQVVRGDSAAYFCASAPPGRSETQYFGPGTRLLVL.